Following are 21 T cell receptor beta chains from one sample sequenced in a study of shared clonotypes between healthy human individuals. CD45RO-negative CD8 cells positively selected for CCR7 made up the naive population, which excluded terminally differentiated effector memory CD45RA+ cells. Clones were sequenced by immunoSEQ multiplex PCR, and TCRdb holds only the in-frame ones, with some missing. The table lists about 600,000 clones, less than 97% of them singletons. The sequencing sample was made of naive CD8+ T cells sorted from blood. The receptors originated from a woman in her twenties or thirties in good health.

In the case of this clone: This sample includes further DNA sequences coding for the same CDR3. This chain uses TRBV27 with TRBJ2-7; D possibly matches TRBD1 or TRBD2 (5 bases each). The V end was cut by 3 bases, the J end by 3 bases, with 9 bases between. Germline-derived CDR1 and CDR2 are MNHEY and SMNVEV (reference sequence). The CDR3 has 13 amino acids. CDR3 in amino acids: CASSLGTSYEQYF. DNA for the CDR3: TGTGCCAGCAGTTTGGGGACCAGCTACGAGCAGTACTTC.

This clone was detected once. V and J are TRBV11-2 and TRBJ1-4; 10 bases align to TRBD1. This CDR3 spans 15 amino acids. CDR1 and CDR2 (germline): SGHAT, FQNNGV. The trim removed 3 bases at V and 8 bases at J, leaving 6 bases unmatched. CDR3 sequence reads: CASSFRTGGREKLFF. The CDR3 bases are TGTGCCAGCAGCTTCAGGACAGGGGGTAGGGAAAAACTGTTTTTT.

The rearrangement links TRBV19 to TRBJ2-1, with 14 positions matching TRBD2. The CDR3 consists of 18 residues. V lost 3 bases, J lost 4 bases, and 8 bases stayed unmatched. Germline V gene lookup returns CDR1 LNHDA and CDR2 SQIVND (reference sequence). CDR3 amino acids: CASSIPGLAGGKYNEQFF. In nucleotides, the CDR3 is TGTGCCAGTAGTATTCCTGGACTAGCGGGAGGCAAATACAATGAGCAGTTCTTC.

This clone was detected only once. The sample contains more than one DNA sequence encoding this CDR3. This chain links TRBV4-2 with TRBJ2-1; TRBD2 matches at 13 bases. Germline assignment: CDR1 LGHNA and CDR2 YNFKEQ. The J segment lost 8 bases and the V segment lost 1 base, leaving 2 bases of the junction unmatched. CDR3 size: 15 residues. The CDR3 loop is CASSQGTSGSYEQFF. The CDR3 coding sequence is TGTGCCAGCAGCCAAGGGACTAGCGGGAGCTATGAGCAGTTCTTC.

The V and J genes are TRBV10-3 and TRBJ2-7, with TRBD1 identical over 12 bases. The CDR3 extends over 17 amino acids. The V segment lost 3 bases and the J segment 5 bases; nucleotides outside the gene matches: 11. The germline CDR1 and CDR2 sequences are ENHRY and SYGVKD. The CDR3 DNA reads TGTGCCATCAGTGAAGTGGGACAGGGGGCCATCGGCGACGAGCAGTACTTC. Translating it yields CAISEVGQGAIGDEQYF.

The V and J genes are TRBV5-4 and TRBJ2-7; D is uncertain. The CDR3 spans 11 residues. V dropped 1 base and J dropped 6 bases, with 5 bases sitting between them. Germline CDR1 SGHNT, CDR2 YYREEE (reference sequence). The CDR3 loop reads CASSLNGEQYF. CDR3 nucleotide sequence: TGTGCCAGCAGCTTGAATGGCGAGCAGTACTTC.

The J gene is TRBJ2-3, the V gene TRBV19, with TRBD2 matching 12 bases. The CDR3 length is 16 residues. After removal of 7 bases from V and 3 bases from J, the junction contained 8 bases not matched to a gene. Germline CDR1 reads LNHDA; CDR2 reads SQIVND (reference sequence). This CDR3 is CASTERLAGETDTQYF. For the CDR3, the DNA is TGTGCCAGTACCGAAAGACTAGCGGGAGAGACAGATACGCAGTATTTT.

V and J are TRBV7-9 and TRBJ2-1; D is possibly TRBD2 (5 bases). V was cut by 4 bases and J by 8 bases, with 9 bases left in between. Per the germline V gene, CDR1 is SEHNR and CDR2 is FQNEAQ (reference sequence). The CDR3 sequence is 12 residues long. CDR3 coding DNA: TGTGCCAGCAGCTCGGACTTTCATGAGCAGTTCTTC. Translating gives CASSSDFHEQFF.

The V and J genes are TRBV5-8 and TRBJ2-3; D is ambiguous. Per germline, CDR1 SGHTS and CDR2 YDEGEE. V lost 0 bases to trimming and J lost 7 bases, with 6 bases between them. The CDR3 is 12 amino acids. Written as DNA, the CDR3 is TGTGCCAGCAGCTTGGAACTGAATACGCAGTATTTT. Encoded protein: CASSLELNTQYF.

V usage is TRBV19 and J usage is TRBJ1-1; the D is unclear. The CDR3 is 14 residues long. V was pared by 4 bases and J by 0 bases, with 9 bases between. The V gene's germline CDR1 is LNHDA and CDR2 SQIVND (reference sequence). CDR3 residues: CASSTVNMNTEAFF. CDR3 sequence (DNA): TGTGCCAGTAGTACGGTGAACATGAACACTGAAGCTTTCTTT.

The DNA of the CDR3 is TGTGCCAGCAGTTTATCCGGGACGCTCCTCAATCAGCCCCAGCATTTT. Amino acid sequence: CASSLSGTLLNQPQHF. The rearrangement uses TRBV28 and TRBJ1-5; maybe TRBD1 (5 bases). This CDR3 has 16 amino acids. Per the germline V gene, CDR1 is MDHEN and CDR2 is SYDVKM. Between the trimmed V and J ends, which lost 1 base and 3 bases, there was a span of 13 bases.

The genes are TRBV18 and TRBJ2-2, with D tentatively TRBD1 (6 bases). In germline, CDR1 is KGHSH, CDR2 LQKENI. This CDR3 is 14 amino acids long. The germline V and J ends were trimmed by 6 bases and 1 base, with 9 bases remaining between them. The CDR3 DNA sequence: TGTGCCAGCTCCCCGACAGGGAACACCGGGGAGCTGTTTTTT. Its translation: CASSPTGNTGELFF.

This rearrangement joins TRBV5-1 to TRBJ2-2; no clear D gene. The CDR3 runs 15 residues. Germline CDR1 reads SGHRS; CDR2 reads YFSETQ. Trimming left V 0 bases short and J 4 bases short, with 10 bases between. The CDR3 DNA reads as TGCGCCAGCAGCTTGGCCAGCCCCTTCACCGGGGAGCTGTTTTTT. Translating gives CASSLASPFTGELFF.

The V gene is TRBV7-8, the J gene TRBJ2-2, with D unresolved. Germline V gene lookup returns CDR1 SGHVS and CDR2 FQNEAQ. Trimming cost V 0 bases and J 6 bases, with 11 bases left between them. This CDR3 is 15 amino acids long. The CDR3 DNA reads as TGTGCCAGCAGCTTAGCGCCGGGTCGGCCCGGGGAGCTGTTTTTT. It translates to CASSLAPGRPGELFF.

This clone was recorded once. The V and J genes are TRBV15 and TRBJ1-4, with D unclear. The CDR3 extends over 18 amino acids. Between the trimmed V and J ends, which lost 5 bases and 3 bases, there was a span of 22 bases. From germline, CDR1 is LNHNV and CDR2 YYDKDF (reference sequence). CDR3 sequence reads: CATSGILQSQPANEKLFF. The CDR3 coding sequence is TGTGCCACCAGCGGAATACTGCAGAGCCAACCCGCTAATGAAAAACTGTTTTTT.

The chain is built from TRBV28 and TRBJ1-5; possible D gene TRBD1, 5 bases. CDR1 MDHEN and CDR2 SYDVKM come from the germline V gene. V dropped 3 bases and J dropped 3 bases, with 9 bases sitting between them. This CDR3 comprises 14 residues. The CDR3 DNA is TGTGCCAGCAGTTTTGGCAGGGTCAATCAGCCCCAGCATTTT. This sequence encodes CASSFGRVNQPQHF. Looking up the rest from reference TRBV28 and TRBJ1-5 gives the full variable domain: DVKVTQSSRYLVKRTGEKVFLECVQDMDHENMFWYRQDPGLGLRLIYFSYDVKMKEKGDIPEGYSVSREKKERFSLILESASTNQTSMYLCASSFGRVNQPQHFGDGTRLSIL.

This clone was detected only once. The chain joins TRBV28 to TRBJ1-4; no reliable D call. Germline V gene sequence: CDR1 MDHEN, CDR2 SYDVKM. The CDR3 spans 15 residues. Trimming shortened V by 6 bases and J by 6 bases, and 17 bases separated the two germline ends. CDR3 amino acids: CASSSAGHGYEKLFF. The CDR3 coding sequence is TGTGCCAGCAGCTCCGCCGGGCACGGGTATGAAAAACTGTTTTTT.

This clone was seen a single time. The CDR3, as DNA: TGTGCCAGCAGCTTAGTTGGGGCCAACGTCCTGACTTTC. It codes for CASSLVGANVLTF. The chain combines TRBV5-6 with TRBJ2-6; D unclear. The CDR3 has 13 residues. The V and J ends lost 2 bases and 3 bases respectively, with 3 bases between them. Germline V gene sequence: CDR1 SGHDT, CDR2 YYEEEE.

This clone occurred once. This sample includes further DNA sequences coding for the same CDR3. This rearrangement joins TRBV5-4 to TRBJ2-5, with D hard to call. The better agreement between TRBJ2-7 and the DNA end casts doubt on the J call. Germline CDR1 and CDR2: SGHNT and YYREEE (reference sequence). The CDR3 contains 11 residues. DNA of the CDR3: TGTGCCAGCAGCTCCCTGTACGAGCAGTACTTC. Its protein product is CASSSLYEQYF.

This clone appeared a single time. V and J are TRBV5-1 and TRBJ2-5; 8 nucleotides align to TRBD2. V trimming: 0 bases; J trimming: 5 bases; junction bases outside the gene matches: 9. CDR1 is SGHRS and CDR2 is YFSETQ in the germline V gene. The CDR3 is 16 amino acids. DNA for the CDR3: TGCGCCAGCAGCTTGGTTGGGCGGGGGGCCCATGAGACCCAGTACTTC. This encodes CASSLVGRGAHETQYF. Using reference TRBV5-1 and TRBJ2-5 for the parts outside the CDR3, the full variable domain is KAGVTQTPRYLIKTRGQQVTLSCSPISGHRSVSWYQQTPGQGLQFLFEYFSETQRNKGNFPGRFSGRQFSNSRSEMNVSTLELGDSALYLCASSLVGRGAHETQYFGPGTRLLVL.

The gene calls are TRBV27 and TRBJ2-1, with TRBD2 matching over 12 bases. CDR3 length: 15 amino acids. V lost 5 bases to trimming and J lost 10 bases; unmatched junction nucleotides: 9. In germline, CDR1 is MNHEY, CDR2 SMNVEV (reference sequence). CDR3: CASSASLAGGGEQFF. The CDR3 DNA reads TGTGCCAGCAGTGCTAGCCTAGCGGGAGGGGGAGAGCAGTTCTTC.